The next 26 T cell receptor gamma chains were all read from a single sample in a study of Vδ1+ human thymocytes. The template was reverse-transcribed extracted RNA. CDR3 amplicons came from multiplex PCR with pooled V-gene forward and constant-region reverse primers. TCRdb reanalysed the multiplex PCR reads with CATT. The sample consists of over 5,500 gamma-chain clones, approximately 40% of them appearing once. Their target antigens are unknown. Overall study results and limits: Thymic TRG and TRD repertoires appeared highly polyclonal, with Gaussian CDR3 length distributions.

Sequenced: Vdelta1+ gamma-delta thymocytes from the thymus. Subset here: FACS-sorted CD3+ TCRalphabeta- TCRVdelta1+ TCRVdelta2- thymocytes. The source is a boy in the first two years of life who had congenital heart surgery.

This sequence joins TRGV5 and TRGJ1 or TRGJ2. As TCRdb names no J gene, one was assigned here on the basis of a DNA match to germline. Germline CDR1 reads VINAFY; CDR2 reads YDVSNSKD. The CDR3 length is 13 residues. Germline trimming cut 0 bases from V and 8 bases from J; bases unmatched to any gene: 7. The CDR3 DNA reads as TGTGCCACCTGGGACAGGCCTATGCATAAGAAACTCTTT. Translating it yields CATWDRPMHKKLF.

This clone was recorded a few times. V gene TRGV4 combines with J gene TRGJ1 or TRGJ2. This CDR3 has 16 residues. V shed 0 bases, J shed 2 bases, and the junction held 10 bases outside the gene matches. Germline values: CDR1 EGSTGY, CDR2 YDSYTSSV. This CDR3 reads CATWDGRSNDYYKKLF. For the CDR3, the DNA is TGTGCCACCTGGGATGGGAGAAGTAACGATTATTATAAGAAACTCTTT.

The chain joins TRGV4 to TRGJP. Because TCRdb records no J gene, it was assigned here through a match of the DNA to germline. With 2 bases clipped from V and 4 bases from J, the junction kept 11 bases outside the gene matches. The CDR3 extends over 19 amino acids. Germline CDR1 EGSTGY, CDR2 YDSYTSSV. This CDR3 reads CATWDVGARQELGKKIKVF. CDR3 nucleotide sequence: TGTGCCACCTGGGATGTAGGGGCCAGACAAGAGTTGGGCAAAAAAATCAAGGTATTT.

This clone occurred a few times. V is TRGV9 and J is TRGJ1 or TRGJ2. V was clipped by 6 bases and J by 2 bases; unmatched bases: 1. The germline CDR1 and CDR2 sequences are GITISATS and ISYDGTV (reference sequence). This CDR3 comprises 11 residues. Written as DNA, the CDR3 is TGTGCCTTGTGGCATTATTATAAGAAACTCTTT. Translated: CALWHYYKKLF.

The genes are TRGV3 and TRGJP2. Matching the DNA to germline supplied the J gene, which TCRdb does not give. The CDR3 extends over 15 amino acids. The germline gives CDR1 VTNTFY, CDR2 YDVSTARD (reference sequence). The V segment lost 3 bases and the J segment 0 bases; nucleotides outside the gene matches: 4. CDR3 residues: CATWDGYSSDWIKTF. The DNA of the CDR3 is TGTGCCACCTGGGACGGATATAGTAGTGATTGGATCAAGACGTTT.

Points on this clone: Distinct nucleotide sequences in the sample also encode this CDR3. The chain carries TRGV4 and TRGJ1 or TRGJ2. The CDR3 totals 13 residues. V trimming: 4 bases; J trimming: 1 base; junction bases outside the gene matches: 4. From germline, CDR1 is EGSTGY and CDR2 YDSYTSSV. The CDR3 reads CATWDVNYYKKLF. CDR3 in DNA: TGTGCCACCTGGGACGTAAATTATTATAAGAAACTCTTT.

Only a few counts were recorded for this clone. At one of its ends the junction is not consistent with the germline gene, which may arise from a read error. The chain uses TRGV3 and TRGJ1 or TRGJ2. Germline-derived CDR1 and CDR2 are VTNTFY and YDVSTARD (reference sequence). This CDR3 spans 13 amino acids. The CDR3 coding sequence is TGTGCCACCTGGGACAGGGATCACTATAAGAACCTCTTT. This translates into CATWDRDHYKNLF.

The sample holds a few counts of this clone. This rearrangement joins TRGV5 to TRGJ1 or TRGJ2. Trimming removed 1 base from V and 3 bases from J; junction bases left unmatched: 12. Germline CDR1 and CDR2: VINAFY and YDVSNSKD. The length of the CDR3 is 16 residues. This CDR3 is CATWDRTPPRYYKKLF. The CDR3, as DNA: TGTGCCACCTGGGACAGAACCCCCCCTCGTTATTATAAGAAACTCTTT.

This sequence joins TRGV9 and TRGJP2. TCRdb offers no J gene call, so here the DNA was matched to germline to obtain one. The CDR3 sequence is 12 residues long. The germline gives CDR1 GITISATS, CDR2 ISYDGTV (reference sequence). Germline trimming cut 5 bases from V and 8 bases from J; bases unmatched to any gene: 5. The CDR3 region has the DNA TGTGCCTTGTGGGGGGCAGATTGGATCAAGACGTTT. This gives the protein CALWGADWIKTF.

This clone was seen more than once but under ten times. The chain is built from TRGV9 and TRGJP. Germline V gives CDR1 GITISATS, CDR2 ISYDGTV (reference sequence). The CDR3 contains 16 residues. The J segment lost 8 bases and the V segment lost 2 bases, leaving 6 bases of the junction unmatched. This chain's CDR3 is CALWEATKLGKKIKVF. DNA for the CDR3: TGTGCCTTGTGGGAGGCGACTAAGTTGGGCAAAAAAATCAAGGTATTT.

This clone was seen a single time. No V gene was called, though TRGJ1 or TRGJ2 was called as the J gene. The CDR3 consists of 11 residues. CDR3 nucleotides: TGTGCCTTGTGTGAGCCTTATAAGAAACTCTTT. The encoded protein is CALCEPYKKLF.

This clone was counted a few times. The junction shows a germline mismatch at one end, possibly a read error. V gene TRGV9 combines with J gene TRGJ1 or TRGJ2. This CDR3 has 15 residues. Per germline, CDR1 GITISATS and CDR2 ISYDGTV (reference sequence). The CDR3 bases are TGTGCCGTGTGGGAGGTGCAGAGAAATGAATGGAAGAAACTCTTT. As protein: CAVWEVQRNEWKKLF.

The J gene is TRGJ1 or TRGJ2, the V gene TRGV8. TCRdb leaves out the J gene; it was filled in here by matching the DNA to germline. Germline CDR1 and CDR2: VENAVY and YDSYNSRV. The V segment lost 6 bases and the J segment 12 bases; nucleotides outside the gene matches: 11. The CDR3 is 11 residues long. The CDR3 here is CATWLNGRKLF. The CDR3 DNA is TGTGCCACCTGGCTAAACGGGAGGAAACTCTTT.

Of note for this clone: The sample holds other DNA sequences that translate to the same CDR3. J is TRGJ1 or TRGJ2 and V is TRGV4. The CDR3 has 13 amino acids. Germline CDR1 is EGSTGY and CDR2 is YDSYTSSV. J was trimmed by 7 bases and V by 0 bases; bases with no gene match: 6. CDR3 sequence: CATWDGPRYKKLF. The CDR3 DNA sequence: TGTGCCACCTGGGATGGGCCCAGGTATAAGAAACTCTTT.

This chain joins TRGV3 and TRGJ1 or TRGJ2. With 3 bases clipped from V and 6 bases from J, the junction kept 8 bases outside the gene matches. The CDR3 spans 13 residues. Germline CDR1 reads VTNTFY; CDR2 reads YDVSTARD (reference sequence). The CDR3 sequence: CATWDGLSYKKLF. The CDR3 nucleotides read TGTGCCACCTGGGACGGACTCTCTTATAAGAAACTCTTT.

On this clone: Additional DNA sequences in this sample encode the identical CDR3. The V and J genes are TRGV3 and TRGJ1 or TRGJ2. TCRdb carries no J gene annotation; the J gene was assigned here by matching the DNA with germline. The J segment lost 7 bases and the V segment lost 0 bases, leaving 9 bases of the junction unmatched. The CDR3 extends over 14 amino acids. Germline lookup yields CDR1 VTNTFY and CDR2 YDVSTARD (reference sequence). CDR3 in amino acids: CATWDRPLGYKKLF. Written as DNA, the CDR3 is TGTGCCACCTGGGACAGGCCGCTGGGGTATAAGAAACTCTTT.

J is TRGJP2 and V is TRGV3. The J gene is not listed in TCRdb, so it was assigned here from a DNA match to germline. The CDR3 is 15 amino acids. CDR1 and CDR2 (germline): VTNTFY, YDVSTARD (reference sequence). V shed 1 base, J shed 2 bases, and the junction held 4 bases outside the gene matches. CDR3 residues: CATWDSLSSDWIKTF. The CDR3 coding sequence is TGTGCCACCTGGGACAGTCTCAGTAGTGATTGGATCAAGACGTTT.

This clone has just one count. The genes are TRGV4 and TRGJ1 or TRGJ2. The J gene comes from matching the DNA to germline here; TCRdb lacks it. The CDR3 spans 15 residues. In germline, CDR1 is EGSTGY, CDR2 YDSYTSSV. Trimming at V came to 1 base and at J to 1 base, leaving 7 bases not matched to a gene. CDR3 sequence reads: CATWDGGPNYYKKLF. Here the CDR3 DNA reads TGTGCCACCTGGGATGGAGGCCCAAATTATTATAAGAAACTCTTT.

V gene TRGV9 combines with J gene TRGJ1 or TRGJ2. Germline V CDR1 and CDR2: GITISATS, ISYDGTV (reference sequence). The CDR3 length is 12 residues. J lost 7 bases, V lost 4 bases, and 7 bases had no gene match. The CDR3 reads CALWDAGYKKLF. DNA of the CDR3: TGTGCCTTGTGGGATGCTGGGTATAAGAAACTCTTT.

The chain links TRGV4 to TRGJ1 or TRGJ2. Because TCRdb records no J gene, it was assigned here through a match of the DNA to germline. The CDR3 sequence is 13 residues long. J was trimmed by 4 bases and V by 3 bases; bases with no gene match: 6. Germline V CDR1 and CDR2: EGSTGY, YDSYTSSV. The CDR3 nucleotides read TGTGCCACCTGGGATTACAGGTATTATAAGAAACTCTTT. Protein sequence: CATWDYRYYKKLF.

The rearrangement links TRGV9 to TRGJ1 or TRGJ2. As TCRdb names no J gene, one was assigned here on the basis of a DNA match to germline. This CDR3 is 11 amino acids long. Germline V gene lookup returns CDR1 GITISATS and CDR2 ISYDGTV (reference sequence). The chain's CDR3 is CTWWEPNKKLF. The CDR3 coding sequence is TGTACCTGGTGGGAGCCAAATAAGAAACTCTTT.

This clone was picked up a small number of times. The chain carries TRGV9 and TRGJ1 or TRGJ2. The CDR3 runs 13 residues. V was pared by 0 bases and J by 10 bases, with 9 bases of the junction left unmatched. The germline CDR1 and CDR2 sequences are GITISATS and ISYDGTV (reference sequence). The CDR3 is CALWEVLVGKKLF. Written as DNA, the CDR3 is TGTGCCTTGTGGGAGGTGCTGGTTGGGAAGAAACTCTTT.

This chain connects TRGV3 to TRGJ1 or TRGJ2. The J gene comes from matching the DNA to germline here; TCRdb lacks it. Germline V lookup: CDR1 VTNTFY, CDR2 YDVSTARD (reference sequence). The CDR3 consists of 16 residues. The ends lost 3 bases at V and 8 bases at J; junction bases unmatched: 19. CDR3 loop: CATWDSRAHILDKKLF. The CDR3 DNA is TGTGCCACCTGGGACTCGCGGGCCCATATATTAGATAAGAAACTCTTT.

The genes are TRGV4 and TRGJ1 or TRGJ2. TCRdb does not report a J gene; here it was assigned by matching the DNA to germline references. Germline assignment: CDR1 EGSTGY and CDR2 YDSYTSSV. With 2 bases clipped from V and 5 bases from J, the junction kept 3 bases outside the gene matches. The length of the CDR3 is 12 residues. The CDR3 sequence is CATWDADYKKLF. The CDR3 DNA sequence: TGTGCCACCTGGGATGCCGATTATAAGAAACTCTTT.

In its sample, this clone was seen once. V and J are TRGV4 and TRGJP2. The J gene is not listed in TCRdb, so it was assigned here from a DNA match to germline. The germline V gene encodes CDR1 EGSTGY and CDR2 YDSYTSSV. J gave up 0 bases and V 3 bases, and 7 bases lay outside the gene matches. The CDR3 loop spans 16 amino acids. In DNA form, the CDR3 reads TGTGCCACCTGGGATCTGAAATATAGTAGTGATTGGATCAAGACGTTT. This encodes CATWDLKYSSDWIKTF.

The chain joins TRGV2 to TRGJP1. TCRdb offers no J gene call, so here the DNA was matched to germline to obtain one. The ends lost 9 bases at V and 4 bases at J; junction bases unmatched: 11. The germline gives CDR1 EGSNGY, CDR2 YDSYNSKV. This CDR3 contains 14 residues. CDR3 nucleotide sequence: TGTGCCACCCGGTCTTCGGACACTGGTTGGTTCAAGATATTT. It encodes CATRSSDTGWFKIF.